One sample yielded the 11 T cell receptor beta chains listed below, sequenced in a study of CD8+ T cells in alopecia areata (dated by TCRdb to 2016 to 2019). In about 5 patients from the biomarker study, CD4+ cells were sorted further to obtain CD25+CD127- cells. The library was prepared using the immunoSEQ multiplex PCR assay. RNA was extracted from all samples and reverse transcribed into cDNA as template for TCR sequencing. TCRdb obtained this table from immuneACCESS and retained in-frame rearrangements with V and J assigned. These tables miss some clones; where compared with another copy, unresolved V genes account for less than half of the shortfall, and the remainder is unexplained. This sample comprises roughly 14,000 clones, roughly 61% of them detected only once. Around 3.9% of the sample goes to the ten largest clones. Source material: CD4+ Tregs sorted from blood. These receptors were obtained from a human donor with alopecia areata.

This clone was recorded a few times. V is TRBV7-9 and J is TRBJ2-3; no reliable D call. Germline V lookup: CDR1 SEHNR, CDR2 FQNEAQ (reference sequence). This CDR3 is built from 14 residues. V was clipped by 2 bases and J by 2 bases, with 8 bases between them. CDR3 residues: CASSLRADTDTQYF. The CDR3 region has the DNA TGTGCCAGCAGCTTAAGGGCGGACACAGATACGCAGTATTTT.

The chain carries TRBV27 and TRBJ2-1; 9 positions agree with TRBD1. Trimming took 9 bases from V and 2 from J; bases not matched to a gene: 14. This CDR3 is built from 17 residues. Germline V gives CDR1 MNHEY, CDR2 SMNVEV (reference sequence). CDR3 protein: CARGPDRGLGAYNEQFF. In nucleotides, the CDR3 is TGTGCCAGGGGCCCGGACAGGGGTTTAGGGGCCTACAATGAGCAGTTCTTC.

This clone was seen once. The rearrangement joins TRBV27 to TRBJ2-7; the match to TRBD1 covers 11 bases. The CDR3 is 15 amino acids. V shed 6 bases, J shed 6 bases, and the junction held 10 bases outside the gene matches. Germline CDR1 MNHEY, CDR2 SMNVEV (reference sequence). CDR3 sequence (DNA): TGTGCCAGCAGAATAACCGGGACAGGGGGTCGCGAGCAGTACTTC. It yields the protein CASRITGTGGREQYF.

The chain couples TRBV6-6 to TRBJ2-7, with D perhaps matching TRBD2 (5 bases). Germline loops: CDR1 MNHNY, CDR2 SVGAGI (reference sequence). This CDR3 spans 15 amino acids. Trimming cost V 8 bases and J 3 bases, with 20 bases left between them. CDR3 sequence (DNA): TGTGCCAGCGGGAGAGTGGTAATCGGTGACTACGAGCAGTACTTC. This encodes CASGRVVIGDYEQYF.

The chain uses TRBV27 and TRBJ1-4; maybe TRBD1 (5 bases). Trimming shortened V by 6 bases and J by 7 bases, and 15 bases separated the two germline ends. The CDR3 extends over 14 amino acids. The germline V gene has CDR1 MNHEY and CDR2 SMNVEV (reference sequence). The CDR3 coding sequence is TGTGCCAGCAGGGGGGTCGGGGCAGGTGAAAAACTGTTTTTT. This sequence encodes CASRGVGAGEKLFF.

A few counts support this clone. V usage is TRBV4-1 and J usage is TRBJ1-5, with no clear D. CDR3 size: 18 residues. CDR1 and CDR2 (germline): MGHRA, YSYEKL. The V end was cut by 3 bases, the J end by 0 bases, with 18 bases between. The CDR3 here is CASSQLVGVNVSNQPQHF. The CDR3, as DNA: TGCGCCAGCAGCCAGCTGGTTGGCGTCAACGTTAGCAATCAGCCCCAGCATTTT.

The chain couples TRBV6-5 to TRBJ2-1; D remains unclear. CDR3 size: 13 residues. V lost 8 bases and J 0 bases, leaving 8 bases between the germline ends. Germline CDR1 MNHEY, CDR2 SVGAGI. For the CDR3, the DNA is TGTGCCAGCCTGAAGAGCTCCTACAATGAGCAGTTCTTC. Translating it yields CASLKSSYNEQFF.

This clone was detected only a few times. The chain combines TRBV27 with TRBJ2-5; 8 nucleotides align to TRBD1. The CDR3 extends over 14 amino acids. V gave up 3 bases and J gave up 5 bases; unmatched junction bases: 5. In germline, CDR1 is MNHEY, CDR2 SMNVEV (reference sequence). The CDR3 DNA follows: TGTGCCAGCAGTTTTCAGACAGGGGTCGAGACCCAGTACTTC. Translating gives CASSFQTGVETQYF.

This clone was detected only a few times. V gene TRBV5-1 combines with J gene TRBJ2-7, with D hard to call. This CDR3 region has 13 residues. Between the trimmed V and J ends, which lost 0 bases and 0 bases, there was a span of 4 bases. Germline lookup yields CDR1 SGHRS and CDR2 YFSETQ. The CDR3 DNA is TGCGCCAGCAGCTTGGGTTCCTCCTACGAGCAGTACTTC. Translated, it gives CASSLGSSYEQYF.

By its share, this clone is medium-sized (0.01 to 0.1%). This chain uses TRBV6-1 with TRBJ2-5, with no clear D. The germline V gene has CDR1 MNHNS and CDR2 SASEGT. Trimming cost V 4 bases and J 5 bases, with 8 bases left between them. The CDR3 runs 12 residues. The DNA of the CDR3 is TGTGCCAGCAGTGCACAAGTTGAGACCCAGTACTTC. Its protein product is CASSAQVETQYF.

Only a few counts were recorded for this clone. The rearrangement uses TRBV14 and TRBJ1-3; D ambiguous. This CDR3 is 13 amino acids long. Germline V CDR1 and CDR2: SGHDN, FVKESK. The V end was cut by 11 bases, the J end by 4 bases, with 15 bases between. The CDR3 nucleotides read TGTGCCCCTCTACAGCAGATGGGAAACACCATATATTTT. It specifies CAPLQQMGNTIYF.